The clone carrying this T cell receptor beta chain was seen only once. Under the authors' procedure: Nucleated cell number was recorded as an estimate derived from reference gene primer amplification. Libraries were prepared by immunoSEQ multiplex PCR; TCRdb keeps only in-frame clonotypes and omits some of them. V and J calls and clone size are those listed in that table; D and trimming were worked out from the DNA. The sample has roughly 200,000 clones; about 83% are singletons. Deletions cut 2 bases from V and 7 bases from J, with 11 bases between. The length of the CDR3 is 13 residues. Germline CDR1 is MDHEN and CDR2 is SYDVKM. This sample was included in a study of blood T cell repertoires in COVID-19. Overall study: The study drew acute and convalescent COVID-19 samples from the United States, Italy and Spain. PBMCs, B-cell-depleted T cells, or T cells were the source of the cDNA or gDNA that made up the material.

The rearrangement uses TRBV28 and TRBJ1-2, with D possibly TRBD1 on 6 matching bases. This sequence was found in a man aged 55 to 70 who had recovered from COVID-19. Sequencing was carried out using peripheral blood. The CDR3 protein is CASSLTGGLGYTF. In DNA form, the CDR3 reads TGTGCCAGCAGTTTAACGGGGGGCCTTGGCTACACCTTC.